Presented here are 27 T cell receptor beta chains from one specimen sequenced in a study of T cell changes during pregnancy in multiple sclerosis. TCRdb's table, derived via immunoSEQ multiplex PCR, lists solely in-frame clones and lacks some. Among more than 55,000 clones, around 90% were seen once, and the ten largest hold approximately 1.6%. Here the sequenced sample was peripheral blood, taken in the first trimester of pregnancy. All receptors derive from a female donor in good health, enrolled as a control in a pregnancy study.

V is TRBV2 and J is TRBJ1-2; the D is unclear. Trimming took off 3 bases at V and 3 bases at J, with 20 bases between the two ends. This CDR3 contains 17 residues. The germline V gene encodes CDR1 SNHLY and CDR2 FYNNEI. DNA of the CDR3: TGTGCCAGCAGTGAGTTCCAGACGGTGACGGGATACTATGGCTACACCTTC. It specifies CASSEFQTVTGYYGYTF.

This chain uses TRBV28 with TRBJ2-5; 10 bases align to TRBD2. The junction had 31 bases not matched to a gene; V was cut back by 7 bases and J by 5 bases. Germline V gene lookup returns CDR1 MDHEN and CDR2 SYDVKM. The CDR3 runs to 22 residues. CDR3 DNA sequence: TGTGCCAGCAAGGGGACCCGAGGGGAGAGCTCAAGCGGGAGGGTACCGCGGGAGACCCAGTACTTC. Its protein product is CASKGTRGESSSGRVPRETQYF.

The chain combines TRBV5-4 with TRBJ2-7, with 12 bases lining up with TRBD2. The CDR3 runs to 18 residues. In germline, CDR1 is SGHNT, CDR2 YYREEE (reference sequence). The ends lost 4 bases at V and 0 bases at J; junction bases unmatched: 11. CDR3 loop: CASSRPGTSGLSSYEQYF. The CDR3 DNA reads TGTGCCAGCAGCCGCCCCGGGACTAGCGGGCTAAGCTCCTACGAGCAGTACTTC.

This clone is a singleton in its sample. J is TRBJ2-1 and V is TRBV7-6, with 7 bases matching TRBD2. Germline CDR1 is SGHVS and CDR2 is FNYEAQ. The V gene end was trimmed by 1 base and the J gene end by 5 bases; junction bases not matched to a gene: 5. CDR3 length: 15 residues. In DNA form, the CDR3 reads TGTGCCAGCAGCTTAGTGGGGGGGGGAGACAATGAGCAGTTCTTC. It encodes CASSLVGGGDNEQFF.

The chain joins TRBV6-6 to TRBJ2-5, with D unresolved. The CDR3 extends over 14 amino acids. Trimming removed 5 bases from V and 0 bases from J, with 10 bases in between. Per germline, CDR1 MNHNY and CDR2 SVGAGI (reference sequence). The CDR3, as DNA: TGTGCCAGCAGTACCGTAGAAGACCAAGAGACCCAGTACTTC. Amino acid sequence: CASSTVEDQETQYF.

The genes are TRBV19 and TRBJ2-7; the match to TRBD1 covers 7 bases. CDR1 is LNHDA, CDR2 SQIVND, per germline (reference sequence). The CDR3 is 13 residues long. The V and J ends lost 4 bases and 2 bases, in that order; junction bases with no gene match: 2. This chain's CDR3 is CASSKGQTYEQYF. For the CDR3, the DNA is TGTGCCAGTAGTAAGGGACAGACCTACGAGCAGTACTTC.

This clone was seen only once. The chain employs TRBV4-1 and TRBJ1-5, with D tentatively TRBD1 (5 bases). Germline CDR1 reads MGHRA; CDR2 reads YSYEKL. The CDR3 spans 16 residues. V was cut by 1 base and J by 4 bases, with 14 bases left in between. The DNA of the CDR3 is TGCGCCAGCAGCCAAGGGGGTCAGAAGGGGAATCAGCCCCAGCATTTT. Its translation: CASSQGGQKGNQPQHF.

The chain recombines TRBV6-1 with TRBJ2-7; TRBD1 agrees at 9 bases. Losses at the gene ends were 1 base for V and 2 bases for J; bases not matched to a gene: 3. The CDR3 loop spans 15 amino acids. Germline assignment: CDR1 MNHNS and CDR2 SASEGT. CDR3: CASSEVGQGPYEQYF. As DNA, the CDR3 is TGTGCCAGCAGTGAAGTGGGACAGGGACCCTACGAGCAGTACTTC.

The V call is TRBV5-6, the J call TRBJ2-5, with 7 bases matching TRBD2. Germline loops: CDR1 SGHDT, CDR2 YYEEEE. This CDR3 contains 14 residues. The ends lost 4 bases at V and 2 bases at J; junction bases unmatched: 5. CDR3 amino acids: CASSLSGSQETQYF. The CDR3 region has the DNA TGTGCCAGCAGCCTTAGCGGGTCACAAGAGACCCAGTACTTC.

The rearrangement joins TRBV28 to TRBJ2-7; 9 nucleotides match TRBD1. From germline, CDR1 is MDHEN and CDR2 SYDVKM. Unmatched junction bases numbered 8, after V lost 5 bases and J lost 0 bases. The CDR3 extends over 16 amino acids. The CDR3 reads CASSTRTGESSYEQYF. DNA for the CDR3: TGTGCCAGCAGTACCCGGACAGGGGAAAGCTCCTACGAGCAGTACTTC.

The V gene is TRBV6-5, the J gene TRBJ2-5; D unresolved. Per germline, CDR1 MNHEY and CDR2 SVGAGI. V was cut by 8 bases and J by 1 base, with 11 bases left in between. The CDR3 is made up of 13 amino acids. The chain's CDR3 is CASQQQPQETQYF. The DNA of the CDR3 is TGTGCCAGCCAGCAACAGCCCCAAGAGACCCAGTACTTC.

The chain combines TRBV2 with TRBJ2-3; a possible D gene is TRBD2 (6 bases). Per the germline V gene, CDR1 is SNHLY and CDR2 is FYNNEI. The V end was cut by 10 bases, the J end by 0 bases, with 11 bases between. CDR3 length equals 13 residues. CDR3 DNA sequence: TGTGCCACTAAGGGGACTAGCACAGATACGCAGTATTTT. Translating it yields CATKGTSTDTQYF. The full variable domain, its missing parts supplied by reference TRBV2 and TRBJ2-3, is EPEVTQTPSHQVTQMGQEVILRCVPISNHLYFYWYRQILGQKVEFLVSFYNNEISEKSEIFDDQFSVERPDGSNFTLKIRSTKLEDSAMYFCATKGTSTDTQYFGPGTRLTVL.

The CDR3 nucleotides are TGTGCCAGTAGTACCCCCCGACTTGGGGAGCTGTTTTTT. Translated, it gives CASSTPRLGELFF. The chain employs TRBV19 and TRBJ2-2; no clear D. Germline CDR1 reads LNHDA; CDR2 reads SQIVND (reference sequence). CDR3 length equals 13 residues. V dropped 4 bases and J dropped 8 bases, with 11 bases sitting between them.

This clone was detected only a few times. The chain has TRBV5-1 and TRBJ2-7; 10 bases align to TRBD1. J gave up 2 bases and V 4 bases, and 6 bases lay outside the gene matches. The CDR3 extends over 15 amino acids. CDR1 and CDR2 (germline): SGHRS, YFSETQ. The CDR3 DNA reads TGCGCCAGCAGCGTTGCCGGGACAGGGGCCTACGAGCAGTACTTC. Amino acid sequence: CASSVAGTGAYEQYF.

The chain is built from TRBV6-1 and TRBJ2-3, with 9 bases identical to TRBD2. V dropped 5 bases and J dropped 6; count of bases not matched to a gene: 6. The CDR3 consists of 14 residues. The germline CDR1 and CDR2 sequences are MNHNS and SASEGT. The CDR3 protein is CASSLSGSFDTQYF. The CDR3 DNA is TGTGCCAGCAGTCTTAGCGGGAGTTTCGATACGCAGTATTTT.

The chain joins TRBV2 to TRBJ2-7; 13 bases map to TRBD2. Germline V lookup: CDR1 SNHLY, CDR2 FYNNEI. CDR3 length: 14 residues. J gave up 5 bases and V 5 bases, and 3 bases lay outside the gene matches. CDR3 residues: CASSTSGRDHEQYF. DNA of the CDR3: TGTGCCAGCAGTACTAGCGGGAGGGACCACGAGCAGTACTTC.

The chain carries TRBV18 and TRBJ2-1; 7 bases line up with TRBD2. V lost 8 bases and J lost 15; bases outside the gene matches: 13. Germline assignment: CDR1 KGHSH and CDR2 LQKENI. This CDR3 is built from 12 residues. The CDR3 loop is CASHARGGPGFF. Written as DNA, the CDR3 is TGTGCCAGCCACGCCCGGGGAGGGCCCGGGTTCTTC.

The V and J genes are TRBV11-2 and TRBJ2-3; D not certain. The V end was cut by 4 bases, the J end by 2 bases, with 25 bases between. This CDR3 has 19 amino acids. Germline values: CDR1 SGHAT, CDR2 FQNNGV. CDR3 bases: TGTGCCAGCAGCTCCGGTCGATGGAAGGAGAAGGAACTCACAGATACGCAGTATTTT. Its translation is CASSSGRWKEKELTDTQYF.

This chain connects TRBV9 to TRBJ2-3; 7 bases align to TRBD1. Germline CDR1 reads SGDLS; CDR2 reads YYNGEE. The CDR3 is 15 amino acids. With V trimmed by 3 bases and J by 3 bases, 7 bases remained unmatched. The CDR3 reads CASSDRQGGTDTQYF. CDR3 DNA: TGTGCCAGCAGCGATAGACAGGGTGGGACAGATACGCAGTATTTT.

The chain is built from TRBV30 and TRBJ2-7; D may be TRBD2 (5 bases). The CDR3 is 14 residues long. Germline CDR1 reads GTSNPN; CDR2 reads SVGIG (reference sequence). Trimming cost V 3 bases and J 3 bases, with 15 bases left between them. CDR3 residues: CAWSLASAVYEQYF. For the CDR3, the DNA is TGTGCCTGGAGCCTAGCTTCGGCGGTCTACGAGCAGTACTTC.

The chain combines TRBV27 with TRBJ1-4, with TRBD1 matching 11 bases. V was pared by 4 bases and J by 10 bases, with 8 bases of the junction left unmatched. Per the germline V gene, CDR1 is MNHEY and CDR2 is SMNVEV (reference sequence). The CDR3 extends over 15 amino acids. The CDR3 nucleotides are TGTGCCAGCAGTTCCCGGGACAGGGGGGACGGAAAACTGTTTTTT. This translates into CASSSRDRGDGKLFF.

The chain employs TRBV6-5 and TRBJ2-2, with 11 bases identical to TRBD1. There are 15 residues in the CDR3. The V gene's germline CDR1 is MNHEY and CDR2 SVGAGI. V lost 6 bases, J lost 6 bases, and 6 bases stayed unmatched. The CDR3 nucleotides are TGTGCCAGCAGACCCGGGACAGGGGGTTCCGGGGAGCTGTTTTTT. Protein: CASRPGTGGSGELFF.

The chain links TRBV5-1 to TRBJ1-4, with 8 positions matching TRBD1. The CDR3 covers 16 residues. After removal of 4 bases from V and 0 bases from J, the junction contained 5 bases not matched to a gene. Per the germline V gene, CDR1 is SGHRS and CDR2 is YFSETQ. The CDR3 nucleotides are TGCGCCAGCAGCGAGGGACAGGCTGCAACTAATGAAAAACTGTTTTTT. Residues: CASSEGQAATNEKLFF.

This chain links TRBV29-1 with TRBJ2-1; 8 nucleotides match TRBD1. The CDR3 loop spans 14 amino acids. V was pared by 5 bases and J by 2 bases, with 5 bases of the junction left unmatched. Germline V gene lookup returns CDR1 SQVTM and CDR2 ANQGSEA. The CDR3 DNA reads TGCAGCGTTCTGACAGGGGCTCCCTACAATGAGCAGTTCTTC. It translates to CSVLTGAPYNEQFF.

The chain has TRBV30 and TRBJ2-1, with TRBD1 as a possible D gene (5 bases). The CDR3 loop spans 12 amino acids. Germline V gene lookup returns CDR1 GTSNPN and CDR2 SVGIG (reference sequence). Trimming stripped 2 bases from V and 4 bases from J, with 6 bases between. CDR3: CAWSKGYNEQFF. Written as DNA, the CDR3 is TGTGCCTGGAGTAAGGGGTACAATGAGCAGTTCTTC.

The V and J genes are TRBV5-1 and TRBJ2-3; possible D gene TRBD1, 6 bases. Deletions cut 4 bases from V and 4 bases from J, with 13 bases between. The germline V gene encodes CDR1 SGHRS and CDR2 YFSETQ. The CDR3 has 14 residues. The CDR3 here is CASSPRGGPDTQYF. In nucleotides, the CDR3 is TGCGCCAGCAGCCCCCGAGGGGGTCCAGATACGCAGTATTTT.

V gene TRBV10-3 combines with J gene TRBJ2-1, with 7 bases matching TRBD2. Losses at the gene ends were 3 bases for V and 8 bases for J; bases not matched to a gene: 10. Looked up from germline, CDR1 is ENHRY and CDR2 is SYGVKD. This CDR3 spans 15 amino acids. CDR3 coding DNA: TGTGCCATCAGTGATTGGGAGCGGGACGACCATGAGCAGTTCTTC. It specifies CAISDWERDDHEQFF.